This is a list of T cell receptor beta chains from one sample in a study of CD8 T cells in ankylosing spondylitis. TCRdb recomputed calls from the 5' RACE reads with MiXCR, one row per CDR3 protein. Seen here are 250,000 or so distinct CDR3 sequences, roughly 10% observed once, and the top ten hold 6% to 8%. The sample consisted of blood, either unsorted or a sorted T cell fraction (not recorded which). The receptor set was obtained from a male donor with ankylosing spondylitis or in good health (not recorded which). Each CDR3 is given with its conserved first and last residue. Fields, in order: clone size, D gene, J gene, V gene, CDR3 DNA, CDR3 protein. A D gene is named only where the DNA matches it firmly. Clone size is stated in some rows and not others, as once, few, many or a class when expanded.

many TRBD1 TRBJ2-4 TRBV20-1 TGCAGTGCTACCGGGACAGCGGACATTCAGTACTTC CSATGTADIQYF
. . TRBJ2-7 TRBV6-1 TGTGCCAGCAGGGGGGTTAGGAAGTATTACGAGCAGTACTTC CASRGVRKYYEQYF
many . TRBJ2-1 TRBV5-1 TGCGCCAGCAGCTTGGACGCGACAGCTTCCTACAATGAGCAGTTCTTC CASSLDATASYNEQFF
many . TRBJ2-3 TRBV28 TGTGCCAGCAGTTTAGGAAGGCAGGACCGCACAGATACGCAGTATTTT CASSLGRQDRTDTQYF
. . TRBJ2-7 TRBV28 TGTGCCAGCAGTTCCCCGGGAAGGTCCTACGAGCAGTACTTC CASSSPGRSYEQYF
. . TRBJ1-2 TRBV5-1 TGCGCCAGCAAGCTAGGGCCCCGAGAGGGTCGGTATGGCTACACCTTC CASKLGPREGRYGYTF
. . TRBJ1-1 TRBV11-1 TGTGCCAGCAGCTTTCCCCGTGGAGGTGGCACACCCGGTAACACTGAAGCTTTCTTT CASSFPRGGGTPGNTEAFF
many . TRBJ2-5 TRBV6-1 TGTGCCAGCAGTCCCGTCAGGGCAGAGACCCAGTACTTC CASSPVRAETQYF
many . TRBJ1-5 TRBV20-1 TGCAGTGCTGGGGAGGGTATCGCAGGGCGTCAGCCCCAGCATTTT CSAGEGIAGRQPQHF
. TRBD1 TRBJ2-1 TRBV10-1 TGCGCCAGCAGTCCTACAGGGGCCACCTACAATGAGCAGTTCTTC CASSPTGATYNEQFF
. . TRBJ2-7 TRBV2 TGTGCCAGCAGTGGTTCGGGACTCTACGAGCAGTACTTC CASSGSGLYEQYF
many TRBD2 TRBJ2-1 TRBV9 TGTGCCAGCAGCCTAAGCGGGGGGCACAATGAGCAGTTCTTC CASSLSGGHNEQFF
many TRBD2 TRBJ2-1 TRBV5-1 TGCGCCAGCAGCTTGGTCCTTTCCGGGAGGTACAATGAGCAGTTCTTC CASSLVLSGRYNEQFF